This T cell receptor (beta chain) was retrieved from a study of long-term antiretroviral therapy in people with HIV. Study-level points and caveats: Specimens of blood were obtained during about 2004 to 2018, possibly under older ART regimens. Following ART, diversity rose but still fell short of transplant donor controls.

Germline V gene data show CDR1 as SGDLS and CDR2 as YYNGEE. The V gene end was trimmed by 3 bases and the J gene end by 5 bases; junction bases not matched to a gene: 2. The CDR3 covers 13 residues. At the survey level, the v3.0 immunoSEQ assay was run. Sequencing aimed at roughly 35,000-55,000 T-cell genomes per sample. Data came from immunoSEQ multiplex PCR; TCRdb stores just in-frame clones and leaves some out. The profile shows tens of thousands of clones, approximately 85% of them singletons. Concerning this clone itself: The antigen is undetermined.

This material consisted of unsorted PBMCs, taken 0.3 years after starting antiretroviral therapy. The V and J genes are TRBV9 and TRBJ2-5, with TRBD2 matching 9 bases. The TCR sequence derives from a young man with HIV. The CDR3 region is CASSASGTETQYF. The CDR3 DNA reads as TGTGCCAGCAGCGCTAGCGGGACCGAGACCCAGTACTTC.